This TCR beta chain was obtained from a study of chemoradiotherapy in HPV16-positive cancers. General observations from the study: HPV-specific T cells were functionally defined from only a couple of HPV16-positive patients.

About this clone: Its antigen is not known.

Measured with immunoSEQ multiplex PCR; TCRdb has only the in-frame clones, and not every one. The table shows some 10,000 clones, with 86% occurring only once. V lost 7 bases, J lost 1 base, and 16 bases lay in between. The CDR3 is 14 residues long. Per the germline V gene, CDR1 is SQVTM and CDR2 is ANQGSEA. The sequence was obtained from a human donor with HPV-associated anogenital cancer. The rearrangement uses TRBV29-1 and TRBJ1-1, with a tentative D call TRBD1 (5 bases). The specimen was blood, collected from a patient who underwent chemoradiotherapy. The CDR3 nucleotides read TGCAGCGGGGTTGGGGGAGGAGGGAACACTGAAGCTTTCTTT. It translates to CSGVGGGGNTEAFF.